The clone carrying this TCR beta chain was seen many times. Its antigen is unknown. The sample comes from a study of T cells after yellow fever vaccination. Study-wide results and limits: Post-booster samples contained most primary-vaccination clones (about 96% CD4, around 88% CD8). It was the secondary response that reached its peak faster, day 5 versus 15, but it was weaker.

Between the trimmed V and J ends, which lost 0 bases and 1 base, there was a span of 6 bases. Germline V gives CDR1 MNHEY, CDR2 SVGAGI. The CDR3 runs to 14 residues. Conversion of TCR transcripts into cDNA relied on 5'RACE template switching, which added a universal primer site and UMIs. MiXCR was run by TCRdb on the 5' RACE reads, yielding one entry per CDR3 protein. The table shows around 310,000 distinct CDR3 sequences, with over 3.5% occurring only once. The material sequenced was PBMCs, taken 15 days after the yellow fever booster vaccination. This sequence was found in a man aged 18 to 29 who received the YFV17D yellow fever vaccine. The gene calls are TRBV6-5 and TRBJ1-2; no definite D call. The CDR3 spells CASSYSYGNYGYTF. DNA for the CDR3: TGTGCCAGCAGTTACTCTTACGGTAACTATGGCTACACCTTC.